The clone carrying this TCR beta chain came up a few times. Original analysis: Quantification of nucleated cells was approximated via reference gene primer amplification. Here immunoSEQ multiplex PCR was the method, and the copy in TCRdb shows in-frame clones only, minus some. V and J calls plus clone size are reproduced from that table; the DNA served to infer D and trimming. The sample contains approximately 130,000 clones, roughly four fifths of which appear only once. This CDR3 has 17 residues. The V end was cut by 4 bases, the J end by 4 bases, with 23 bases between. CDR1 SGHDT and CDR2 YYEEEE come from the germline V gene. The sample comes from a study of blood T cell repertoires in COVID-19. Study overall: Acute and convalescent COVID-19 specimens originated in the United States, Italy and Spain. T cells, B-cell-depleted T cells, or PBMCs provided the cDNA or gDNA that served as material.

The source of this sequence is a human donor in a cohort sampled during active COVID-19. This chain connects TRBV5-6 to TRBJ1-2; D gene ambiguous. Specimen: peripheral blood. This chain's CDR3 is CASSPLRGRGGSYGYTF. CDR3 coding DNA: TGTGCCAGCAGCCCCCTAAGAGGGCGGGGTGGATCCTATGGCTACACCTTC. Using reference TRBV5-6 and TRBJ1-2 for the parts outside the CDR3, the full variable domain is DAGVTQSPTHLIKTRGQQVTLRCSPKSGHDTVSWYQQALGQGPQFIFQYYEEEERQRGNFPDRFSGHQFPNYSSELNVNALLLGDSALYLCASSPLRGRGGSYGYTFGSGTRLTVV.